What follows are 21 T cell receptor beta chains derived from one specimen sequenced in a study of CD8+ T cells in alopecia areata. Isolated RNA was reverse transcribed into cDNA used as the sequencing template. The repertoire was sequenced with immunoSEQ multiplex PCR; TCRdb's copy has only in-frame clones and lacks some. The top ten clones hold approximately 17% of a sample with 70,000 or so clones, roughly 60% of them seen once. Material: CD8+ T cells sorted from blood, obtained at week 0. Receptors were obtained from a human donor with alopecia areata.

V gene TRBV29-1 combines with J gene TRBJ2-7; D is unclear. V lost 4 bases, J lost 3 bases, and 7 bases lay in between. Looked up from germline, CDR1 is SQVTM and CDR2 is ANQGSEA. This CDR3 is 11 amino acids long. CDR3 sequence reads: CSVGTGYEQYF. DNA for the CDR3: TGCAGCGTTGGGACGGGCTACGAGCAGTACTTC.

The J gene is TRBJ1-1, the V gene TRBV28, with unresolved D. This CDR3 has 12 amino acids. The germline CDR1 and CDR2 sequences are MDHEN and SYDVKM. V lost 4 bases, J lost 5 bases, and 8 bases lay in between. CDR3 loop: CASSSSGTEAFF. DNA for the CDR3: TGTGCCAGCAGTTCCTCCGGGACTGAAGCTTTCTTT.

This clone was counted a single time. The CDR3 here is CASSVLGMNTEAFF. Here the CDR3 DNA reads TGTGCCAGCAGTGTGCTGGGTATGAACACTGAAGCTTTCTTT. The J gene is TRBJ1-1, the V gene TRBV27; D call uncertain. Germline assignment: CDR1 MNHEY and CDR2 SMNVEV (reference sequence). This CDR3 is built from 14 residues. V was cut by 5 bases and J by 0 bases, with 10 bases left in between.

The table lists this clone with a few counts. V is TRBV13 and J is TRBJ1-2; a weak D match, TRBD1 (5 bases). V lost 3 bases and J 1 base, leaving 9 bases between the germline ends. CDR3 length: 14 residues. Germline CDR1 is PRHDT and CDR2 is FYEKMQ (reference sequence). CDR3 residues: CASSFQTVNYGYTF. The CDR3, as DNA: TGTGCCAGCAGCTTTCAGACAGTTAACTATGGCTACACCTTC. Variable domain in full (rest from reference TRBV13 and TRBJ1-2): AAGVIQSPRHLIKEKRETATLKCYPIPRHDTVYWYQQGPGQDPQFLISFYEKMQSDKGSIPDRFSAQQFSDYHSELNMSSLELGDSALYFCASSFQTVNYGYTFGSGTRLTVV.

The chain links TRBV7-8 to TRBJ2-3; D not certain. Deletions cut 9 bases from V and 6 bases from J, with 7 bases between. The length of the CDR3 is 10 residues. CDR1 and CDR2 from the germline V gene are SGHVS and FQNEAQ. In DNA, the CDR3 is TGTGCCAGTCTGGCGGATACGCAGTATTTT. Protein sequence: CASLADTQYF.

The rearrangement uses TRBV29-1 and TRBJ2-1, with D possibly TRBD2 on 7 matching bases. This CDR3 is built from 15 residues. Between the trimmed V and J ends, which lost 1 base and 4 bases, there was a span of 14 bases. Per the germline V gene, CDR1 is SQVTM and CDR2 is ANQGSEA. For the CDR3, the DNA is TGCAGCGTTGAAGGTCGGGGGGCAGAGTACAATGAGCAGTTCTTC. Its translation: CSVEGRGAEYNEQFF.

The chain has TRBV27 and TRBJ1-2, with D possibly matching TRBD1 (5 bases). The CDR3 is 16 amino acids. V was pared by 0 bases and J by 8 bases, with 19 bases between. CDR1 and CDR2 from the germline V gene are MNHEY and SMNVEV (reference sequence). DNA of the CDR3: TGTGCCAGCAGTTTATCTGGTACAGGTCTTCGCCGCGGCTACACCTTC. Protein sequence: CASSLSGTGLRRGYTF.

The chain has TRBV4-1 and TRBJ2-5, with TRBD2 identical over 9 bases. This CDR3 has 16 residues. V shed 1 base and J 3 bases; nucleotides not matched to a gene: 6. Germline CDR1 and CDR2: MGHRA and YSYEKL. The DNA of the CDR3 is TGCGCCAGCAGCCAAGTTCGGCGCGGGGGGGAAGAGACCCAGTACTTC. This translates into CASSQVRRGGEETQYF.

This clone was detected a few times. This chain joins TRBV4-3 and TRBJ2-3; D is ambiguous. From germline, CDR1 is LGHNA and CDR2 YSLEER. The V end lost 0 bases, the J end lost 0 bases, and 4 bases lay between the germline ends. The CDR3 sequence is 14 residues long. The CDR3 nucleotides read TGCGCCAGCAGCCAAGATATCAGCACAGATACGCAGTATTTT. Translated, it gives CASSQDISTDTQYF.

The chain carries TRBV4-2 and TRBJ1-2; 9 positions match TRBD1. Germline-derived CDR1 and CDR2 are LGHNA and YNFKEQ. V lost 0 bases to trimming and J lost 7 bases; unmatched junction nucleotides: 6. This CDR3 region has 15 residues. The CDR3 bases are TGTGCCAGCAGCCAAGATTGGGACAGGGTCAGTGGCTACACCTTC. Its translation is CASSQDWDRVSGYTF.

The rearrangement joins TRBV13 to TRBJ1-2; unclear D gene. The germline V gene has CDR1 PRHDT and CDR2 FYEKMQ (reference sequence). The ends were cut back, 0 bases at V and 2 bases at J, with 7 bases in the middle. The CDR3 is made up of 14 amino acids. The CDR3 sequence is CASSLGASNYGYTF. The CDR3 DNA reads as TGTGCCAGCAGCTTAGGGGCGTCGAACTATGGCTACACCTTC.

The V and J genes are TRBV15 and TRBJ2-5; TRBD1 aligns across 8 bases. Germline-derived CDR1 and CDR2 are LNHNV and YYDKDF (reference sequence). This CDR3 comprises 15 residues. V trimming: 2 bases; J trimming: 5 bases; junction bases outside the gene matches: 7. CDR3 protein: CATSRQGASGETQYF. The CDR3 nucleotides are TGTGCCACCAGCAGACAGGGGGCTTCGGGGGAGACCCAGTACTTC. Based on the CDR3 plus reference TRBV15 and TRBJ2-5, the full variable domain is DAMVIQNPRYQVTQFGKPVTLSCSQTLNHNVMYWYQQKSSQAPKLLFHYYDKDFNNEADTPDNFQSRRPNTSFCFLDIRSPGLGDTAMYLCATSRQGASGETQYFGPGTRLLVL.

This chain connects TRBV7-9 to TRBJ2-3, with D possibly being TRBD1 (6 bases). This CDR3 contains 17 residues. Per the germline V gene, CDR1 is SEHNR and CDR2 is FQNEAQ (reference sequence). V was clipped by 2 bases and J by 8 bases, with 23 bases between them. Here the CDR3 reads CASSLFSGRGDGATQYF. The CDR3 region has the DNA TGTGCCAGCAGCTTATTCTCGGGCAGGGGTGATGGAGCTACGCAGTATTTT.

This clone was recorded once. This chain links TRBV7-9 with TRBJ2-7; 7 nucleotides match TRBD1. Germline lookup yields CDR1 SEHNR and CDR2 FQNEAQ (reference sequence). With 0 bases clipped from V and 6 bases from J, the junction kept 8 bases outside the gene matches. The CDR3 loop spans 15 amino acids. DNA for the CDR3: TGTGCCAGCAGCTTAGCGCTTGTGGGACAGATCGAGCAGTACTTC. This translates into CASSLALVGQIEQYF.

V usage is TRBV29-1 and J usage is TRBJ1-1, with 9 bases aligning to TRBD1. Germline V CDR1 and CDR2: SQVTM, ANQGSEA. The ends lost 6 bases at V and 4 bases at J; junction bases unmatched: 9. This CDR3 has 14 amino acids. CDR3 coding DNA: TGCAGCGTAGACACAGGGGGCTTGAGCACTGAAGCTTTCTTT. This sequence encodes CSVDTGGLSTEAFF. The variable domain in full, completed from reference TRBV29-1 and TRBJ1-1, reads SAVISQKPSRDICQRGTSLTIQCQVDSQVTMMFWYRQQPGQSLTLIATANQGSEATYESGFVIDKFPISRPNLTFSTLTVSNMSPEDSSIYLCSVDTGGLSTEAFFGQGTRLTVV.

This clone was detected only once. The chain couples TRBV4-1 to TRBJ2-3; no definite D call. Germline V lookup: CDR1 MGHRA, CDR2 YSYEKL. Trimming shortened V by 4 bases and J by 6 bases, and 8 bases separated the two germline ends. CDR3 length equals 12 residues. The CDR3 reads CASSRPEDTQYF. The CDR3 nucleotides read TGCGCCAGCAGCCGCCCAGAGGATACGCAGTATTTT.

The rearrangement joins TRBV6-5 to TRBJ1-1; the D gene is possibly TRBD1 (6 bases). Deletions cut 2 bases from V and 7 bases from J, with 14 bases between. Germline CDR1 reads MNHEY; CDR2 reads SVGAGI. The CDR3 contains 14 residues. As DNA, the CDR3 is TGTGCCAGCAGTTACGAGTACGAGGGGGATGAAGCTTTCTTT. This sequence encodes CASSYEYEGDEAFF.

This clone was seen once. J is TRBJ2-4 and V is TRBV5-6; D unresolved. The CDR3 runs to 14 residues. V lost 2 bases, J lost 0 bases, and 6 bases lay in between. Germline CDR1 reads SGHDT; CDR2 reads YYEEEE. Here the CDR3 reads CASSFLGAKNIQYF. CDR3 coding DNA: TGTGCCAGCAGCTTCCTCGGAGCCAAAAACATTCAGTACTTC.

The chain is built from TRBV4-1 and TRBJ1-2; 12 bases fit TRBD1. The CDR3 extends over 16 amino acids. The germline V gene has CDR1 MGHRA and CDR2 YSYEKL. With V trimmed by 4 bases and J by 7 bases, 10 bases remained unmatched. The CDR3 here is CASSLQGGQGASGYTF. CDR3 sequence (DNA): TGCGCCAGCAGCCTTCAAGGGGGACAGGGGGCTTCTGGCTACACCTTC.

V is TRBV27 and J is TRBJ2-7; 7 bases are a match to TRBD2. Germline CDR1 and CDR2: MNHEY and SMNVEV (reference sequence). Trimming cost V 5 bases and J 4 bases; bases outside gene matches: 5. The CDR3 has 13 amino acids. CDR3 sequence (DNA): TGTGCCAGCAGTAGTGGTAGCGGGTACGAGCAGTACTTC. This sequence encodes CASSSGSGYEQYF.

This chain links TRBV4-2 with TRBJ1-5, with D uncertain. CDR3 length: 16 residues. Germline lookup yields CDR1 LGHNA and CDR2 YNFKEQ. V was pared by 0 bases and J by 1 base, with 10 bases between. Here the CDR3 DNA reads TGTGCCAGCAGCCAAGATGCGCCAGCCAGCAATCAGCCCCAGCATTTT. Amino acids: CASSQDAPASNQPQHF.